This T cell receptor beta chain was retrieved from a study of response to subunit inactivated influenza vaccine (dated by TCRdb to the late 2010s). As for the study more broadly: The study used deep quantitative T cell receptor repertoire profiling to track responses to a trivalent subunit inactivated influenza vaccine. Broad study findings and their caveats: According to the authors, only a limited number of new T cells may be recruited by each seasonal influenza vaccination.

Libraries were made using RT-PCR. Data came from an Illumina HiSeq 2500. TCRdb reprocessed the public reads (quality trimming at Q25 with fastp, clone calling with MiXCR) and kept in-frame beta chains. Rows merge per CDR3 protein into single entries with the most common DNA and genes. The sample data list 200,000 to 250,000 distinct CDR3 sequences, and more than 9% of these were observed just once. The ten largest clones take up over 6.5% of the sample. This clonotype was counted many times. The antigen it binds to is not known. The record has no base qualities; no much larger clone is one base away. The CDR3 runs 15 amino acids, cysteine and phenylalanine included. The DNA shown is the 45-base CDR3, in frame from base 1. V lost 4 bases and J lost 9 bases; the stretch between them is 16 bases long. Per the germline V gene, SGHTA is the CDR1 and FQGNSA is the CDR2.

Rearrangement joined TRBV7-2 to TRBJ1-6, with the D gene call left open. The source of this sequence is a man in his forties or fifties who received an inactivated influenza vaccine. Donor details come from another sample of the same person, matched by shared clones. Sequenced material: non-naive T cells sorted from PBMCs, taken approximately 15 days before vaccination. The cell subset or site label of this sample denotes: memory T cell fraction. The DNA sequence reads TGTGCCAGCAGCTCTATTAATAGTCCAGGTTCACCCCTCCACTTT. Its coded protein is CASSSINSPGSPLHF.